This T cell receptor beta chain came from a study of metastatic and nonmetastatic thyroid tumors. About the study: Where malignant and benign thyroid patients were concerned, repertoires were compared across blood and tumor or nodule tissue. Whole-study findings and limits: When malignant thyroid tumors were compared with benign nodules, TCR beta diversity was reportedly significantly higher in the malignant tumors. This held in both blood and tumor samples.

The authors' processing: A classifier for distant metastasis in papillary thyroid cancer was constructed using CDR3 differences observed across clinicopathological groups. TCRdb re-called clones via MiXCR from the PCR reads. These V and J calls are TCRdb output, not the study's own analysis. The sample comprises 23,000 or so clones, around 13% of which are singletons, and more than 15% rests with the top ten. Every patient was untreated before thyroid surgery. CDR1 and CDR2 (germline): MDHEN, SYDVKM. J was trimmed by 2 bases and V by 4 bases; bases with no gene match: 7. CDR3 length equals 15 residues. Many counts were recorded for this clone. No antigen is known for it.

The chain is built from TRBV28 and TRBJ2-7; the match to TRBD2 covers 8 bases. This clonotype was obtained from a female donor with papillary thyroid cancer or a benign thyroid nodule (not recorded which). Some clones in this sample may be carry-over from other donors' samples. Sequencing was carried out using blood. CDR3 DNA sequence: TGTGCCAGCAGTTCACCGGGACTAGGGGCCTACGAGCAGTACTTC. This sequence encodes CASSSPGLGAYEQYF.